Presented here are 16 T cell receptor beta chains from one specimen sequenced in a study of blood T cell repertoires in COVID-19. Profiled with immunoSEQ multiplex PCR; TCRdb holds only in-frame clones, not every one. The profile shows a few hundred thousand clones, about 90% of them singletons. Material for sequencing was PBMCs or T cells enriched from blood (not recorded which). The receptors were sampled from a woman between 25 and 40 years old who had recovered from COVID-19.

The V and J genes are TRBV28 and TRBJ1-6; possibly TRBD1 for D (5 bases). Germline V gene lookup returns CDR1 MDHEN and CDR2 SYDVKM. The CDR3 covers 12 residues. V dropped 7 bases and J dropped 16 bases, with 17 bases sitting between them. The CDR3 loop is CASTTGTSRLHF. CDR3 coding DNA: TGTGCCAGCACCACTGGGACTTCCCGGCTCCACTTT.

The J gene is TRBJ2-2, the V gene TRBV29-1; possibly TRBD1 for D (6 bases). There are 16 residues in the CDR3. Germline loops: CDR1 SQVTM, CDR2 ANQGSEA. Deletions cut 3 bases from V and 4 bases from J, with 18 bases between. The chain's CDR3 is CSVDRGQGPGTGELFF. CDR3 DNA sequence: TGCAGCGTTGACCGCGGGCAGGGGCCGGGCACCGGGGAGCTGTTTTTT.

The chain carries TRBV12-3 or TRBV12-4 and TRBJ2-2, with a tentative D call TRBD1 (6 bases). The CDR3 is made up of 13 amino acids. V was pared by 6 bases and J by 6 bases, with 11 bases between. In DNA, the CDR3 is TGTGCCAGCAGGACAGGTTGGGCCGGGGAGCTGTTTTTT. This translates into CASRTGWAGELFF.

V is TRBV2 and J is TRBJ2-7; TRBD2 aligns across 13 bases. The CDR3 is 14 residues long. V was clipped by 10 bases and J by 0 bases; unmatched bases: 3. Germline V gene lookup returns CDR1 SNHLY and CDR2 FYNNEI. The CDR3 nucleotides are TGTGCCACGAGGACTAGCGGGGGCTCCTACGAGCAGTACTTC. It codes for CATRTSGGSYEQYF.

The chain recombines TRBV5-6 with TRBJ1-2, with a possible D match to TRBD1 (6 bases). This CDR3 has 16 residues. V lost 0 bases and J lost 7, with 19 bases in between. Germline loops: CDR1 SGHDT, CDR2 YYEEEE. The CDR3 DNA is TGTGCCAGCAGCTTGGGGGATACAGGGACCAATCGTGGCTACACCTTC. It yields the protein CASSLGDTGTNRGYTF.

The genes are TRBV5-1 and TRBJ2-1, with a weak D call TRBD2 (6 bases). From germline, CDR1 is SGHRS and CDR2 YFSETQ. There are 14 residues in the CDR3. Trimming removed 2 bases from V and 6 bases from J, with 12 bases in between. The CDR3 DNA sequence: TGCGCCAGCAGCTTAGCCCGGGAGTTCAATGAGCAGTTCTTC. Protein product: CASSLAREFNEQFF.

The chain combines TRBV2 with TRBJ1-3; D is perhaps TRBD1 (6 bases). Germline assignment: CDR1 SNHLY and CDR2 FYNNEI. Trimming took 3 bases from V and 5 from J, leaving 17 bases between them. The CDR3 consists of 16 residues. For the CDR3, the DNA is TGTGCCAGCAGTGAGGAGGTTTTGGGGACAAGAAACACCATATATTTT. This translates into CASSEEVLGTRNTIYF. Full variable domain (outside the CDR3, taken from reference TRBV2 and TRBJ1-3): EPEVTQTPSHQVTQMGQEVILRCVPISNHLYFYWYRQILGQKVEFLVSFYNNEISEKSEIFDDQFSVERPDGSNFTLKIRSTKLEDSAMYFCASSEEVLGTRNTIYFGEGSWLTVV.

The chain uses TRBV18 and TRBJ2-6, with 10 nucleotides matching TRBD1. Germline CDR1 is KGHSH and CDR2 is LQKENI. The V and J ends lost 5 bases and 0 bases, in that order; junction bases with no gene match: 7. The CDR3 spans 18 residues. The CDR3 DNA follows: TGTGCCAGCTCATCAGCCGGGACAGGGGTCTCTGGGGCCAACGTCCTGACTTTC. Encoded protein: CASSSAGTGVSGANVLTF. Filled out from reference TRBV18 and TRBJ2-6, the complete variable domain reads NAGVMQNPRHLVRRRGQEARLRCSPMKGHSHVYWYRQLPEEGLKFMVYLQKENIIDESGMPKERFSAEFPKEGPSILRIQQVVRGDSAAYFCASSSAGTGVSGANVLTFGAGSRLTVL.

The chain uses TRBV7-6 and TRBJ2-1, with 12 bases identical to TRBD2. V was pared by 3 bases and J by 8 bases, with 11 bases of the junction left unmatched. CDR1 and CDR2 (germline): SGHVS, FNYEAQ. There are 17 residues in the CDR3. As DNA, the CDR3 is TGTGCCAGCAGCTTCGCGGTCGAGACTAGCGGGAGCCATGAGCAGTTCTTC. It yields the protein CASSFAVETSGSHEQFF.

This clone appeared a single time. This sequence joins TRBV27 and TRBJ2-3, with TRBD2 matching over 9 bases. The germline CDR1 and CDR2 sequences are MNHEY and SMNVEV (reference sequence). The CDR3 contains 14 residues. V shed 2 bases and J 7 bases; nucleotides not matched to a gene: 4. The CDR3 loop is CASSLAGGPNTQYF. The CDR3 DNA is TGTGCCAGCAGTTTAGCGGGGGGGCCGAATACGCAGTATTTT.

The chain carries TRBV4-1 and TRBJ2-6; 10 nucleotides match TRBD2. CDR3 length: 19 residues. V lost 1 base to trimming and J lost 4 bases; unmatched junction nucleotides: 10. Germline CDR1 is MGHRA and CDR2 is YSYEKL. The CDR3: CASSQVWASGSTGANVLTF. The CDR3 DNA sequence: TGCGCCAGCAGCCAAGTTTGGGCTAGCGGGAGTACGGGGGCCAACGTCCTGACTTTC.

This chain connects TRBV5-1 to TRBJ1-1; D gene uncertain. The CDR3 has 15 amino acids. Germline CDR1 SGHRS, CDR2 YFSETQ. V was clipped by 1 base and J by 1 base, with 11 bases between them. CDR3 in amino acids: CASSLFSGSNTEAFF. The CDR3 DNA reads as TGCGCCAGCAGCTTGTTTTCCGGTTCGAACACTGAAGCTTTCTTT.

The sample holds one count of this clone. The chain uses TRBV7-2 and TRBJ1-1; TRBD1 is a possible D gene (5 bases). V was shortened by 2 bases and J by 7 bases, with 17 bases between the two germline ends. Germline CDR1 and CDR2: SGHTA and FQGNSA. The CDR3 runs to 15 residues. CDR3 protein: CASSLRYRWGDEAFF. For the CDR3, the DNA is TGTGCCAGCAGCTTAAGGTATAGATGGGGGGATGAAGCTTTCTTT.

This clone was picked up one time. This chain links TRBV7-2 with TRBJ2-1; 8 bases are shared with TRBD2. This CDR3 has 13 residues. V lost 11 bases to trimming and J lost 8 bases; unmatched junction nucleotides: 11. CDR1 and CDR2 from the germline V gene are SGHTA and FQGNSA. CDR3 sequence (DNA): TGTGCCGCCCTAAGGACTAGCTTCCATGAGCAGTTCTTC. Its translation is CAALRTSFHEQFF.

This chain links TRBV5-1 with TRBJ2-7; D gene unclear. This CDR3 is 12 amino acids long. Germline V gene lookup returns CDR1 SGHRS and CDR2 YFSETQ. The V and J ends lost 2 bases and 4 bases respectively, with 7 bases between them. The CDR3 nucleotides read TGCGCCAGCAGCTTCTCCGGGTACGAGCAGTACTTC. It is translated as CASSFSGYEQYF.

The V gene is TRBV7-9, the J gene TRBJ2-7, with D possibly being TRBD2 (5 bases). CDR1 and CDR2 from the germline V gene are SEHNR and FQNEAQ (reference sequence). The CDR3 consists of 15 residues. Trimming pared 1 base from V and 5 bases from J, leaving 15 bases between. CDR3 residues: CASSLVGGGRHEQYF. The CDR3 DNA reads TGTGCCAGCAGCTTAGTGGGCGGAGGTAGGCACGAGCAGTACTTC.